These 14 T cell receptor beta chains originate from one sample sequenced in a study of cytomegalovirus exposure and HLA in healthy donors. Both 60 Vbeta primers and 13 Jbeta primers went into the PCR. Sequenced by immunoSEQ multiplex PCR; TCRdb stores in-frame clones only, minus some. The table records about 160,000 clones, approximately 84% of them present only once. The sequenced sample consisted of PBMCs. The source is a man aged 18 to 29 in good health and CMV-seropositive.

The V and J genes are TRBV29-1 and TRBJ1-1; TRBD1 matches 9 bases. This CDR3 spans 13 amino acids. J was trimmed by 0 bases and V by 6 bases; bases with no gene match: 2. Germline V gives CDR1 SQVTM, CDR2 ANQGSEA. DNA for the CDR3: TGCAGCGTACAGGGGGCAATGAACACTGAAGCTTTCTTT. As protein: CSVQGAMNTEAFF.

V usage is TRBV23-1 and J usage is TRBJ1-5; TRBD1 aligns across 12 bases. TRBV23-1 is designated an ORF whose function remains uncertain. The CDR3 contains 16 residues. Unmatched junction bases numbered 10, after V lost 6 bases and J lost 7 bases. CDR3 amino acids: CASRRRDRGLEQPQHF. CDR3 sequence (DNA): TGCGCCAGCAGACGCCGGGACAGGGGGCTGGAACAGCCCCAGCATTTT.

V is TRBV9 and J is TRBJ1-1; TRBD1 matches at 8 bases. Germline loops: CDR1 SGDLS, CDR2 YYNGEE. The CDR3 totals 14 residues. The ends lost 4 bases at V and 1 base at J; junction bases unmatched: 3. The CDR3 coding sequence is TGTGCCAGCAGCAGACAGGGGTCGAACACTGAAGCTTTCTTT. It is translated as CASSRQGSNTEAFF.

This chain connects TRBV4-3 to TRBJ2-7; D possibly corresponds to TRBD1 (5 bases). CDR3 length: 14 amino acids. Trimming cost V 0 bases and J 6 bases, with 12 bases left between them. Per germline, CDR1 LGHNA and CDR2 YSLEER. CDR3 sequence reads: CASSQDKGWGEQYF. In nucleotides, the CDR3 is TGCGCCAGCAGCCAAGATAAGGGGTGGGGCGAGCAGTACTTC.

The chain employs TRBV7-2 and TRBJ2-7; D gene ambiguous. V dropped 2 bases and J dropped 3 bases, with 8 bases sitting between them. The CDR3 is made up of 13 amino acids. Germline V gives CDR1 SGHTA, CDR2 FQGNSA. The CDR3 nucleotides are TGTGCCAGCAGCTTAAGTTCCGGCTACGAGCAGTACTTC. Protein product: CASSLSSGYEQYF. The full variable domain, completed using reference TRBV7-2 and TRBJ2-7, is GAGVSQSPSNKVTEKGKDVELRCDPISGHTALYWYRQSLGQGLEFLIYFQGNSAPDKSGLPSDRFSAERTGGSVSTLTIQRTQQEDSAVYLCASSLSSGYEQYFGPGTRLTVT.

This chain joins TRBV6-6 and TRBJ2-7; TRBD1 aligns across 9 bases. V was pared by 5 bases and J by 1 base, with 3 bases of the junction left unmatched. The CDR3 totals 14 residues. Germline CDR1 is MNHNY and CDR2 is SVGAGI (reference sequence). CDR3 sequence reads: CASSTGGMSYEQYF. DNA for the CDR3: TGTGCCAGCAGTACAGGGGGCATGTCCTACGAGCAGTACTTC.

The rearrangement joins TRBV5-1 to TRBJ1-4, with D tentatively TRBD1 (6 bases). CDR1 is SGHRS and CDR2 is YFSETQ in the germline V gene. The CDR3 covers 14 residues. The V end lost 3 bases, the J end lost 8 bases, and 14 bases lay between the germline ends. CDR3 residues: CASSSGRGGEKLFF. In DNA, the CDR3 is TGCGCCAGCAGCTCGGGCAGGGGTGGCGAAAAACTGTTTTTT.

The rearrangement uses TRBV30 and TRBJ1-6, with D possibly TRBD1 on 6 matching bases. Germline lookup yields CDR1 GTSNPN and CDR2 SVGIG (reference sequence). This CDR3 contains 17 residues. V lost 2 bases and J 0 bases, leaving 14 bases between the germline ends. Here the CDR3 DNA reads TGTGCCTGGAGTAGGGGGATGGCGGGCTCCTATAATTCACCCCTCCACTTT. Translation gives CAWSRGMAGSYNSPLHF.

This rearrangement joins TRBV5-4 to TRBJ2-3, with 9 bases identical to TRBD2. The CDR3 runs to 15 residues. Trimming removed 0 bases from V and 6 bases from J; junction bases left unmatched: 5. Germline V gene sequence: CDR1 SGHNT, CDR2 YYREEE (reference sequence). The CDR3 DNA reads TGTGCCAGCAGCTTGGAGGGACTAGCTCTTGATACGCAGTATTTT. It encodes CASSLEGLALDTQYF.

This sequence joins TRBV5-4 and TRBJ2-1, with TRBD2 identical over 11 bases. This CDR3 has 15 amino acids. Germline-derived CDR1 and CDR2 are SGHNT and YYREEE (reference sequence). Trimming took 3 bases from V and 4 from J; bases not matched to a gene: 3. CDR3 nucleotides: TGTGCCAGCAGCTCGGGACTAGCGGCATACAATGAGCAGTTCTTC. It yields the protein CASSSGLAAYNEQFF.

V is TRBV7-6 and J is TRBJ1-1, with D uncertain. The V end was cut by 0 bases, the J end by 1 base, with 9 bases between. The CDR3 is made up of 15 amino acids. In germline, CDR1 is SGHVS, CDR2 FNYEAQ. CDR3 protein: CASSLASGPNTEAFF. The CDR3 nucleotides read TGTGCCAGCAGCTTAGCTTCTGGGCCGAACACTGAAGCTTTCTTT.

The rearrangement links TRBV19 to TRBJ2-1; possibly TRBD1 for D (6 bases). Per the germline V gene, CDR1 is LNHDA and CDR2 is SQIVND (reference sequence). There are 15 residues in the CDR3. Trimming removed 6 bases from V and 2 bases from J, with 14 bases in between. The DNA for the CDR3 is TGTGCCAGTAGCTCCCAGGGGACGGCCTACAATGAGCAGTTCTTC. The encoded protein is CASSSQGTAYNEQFF.

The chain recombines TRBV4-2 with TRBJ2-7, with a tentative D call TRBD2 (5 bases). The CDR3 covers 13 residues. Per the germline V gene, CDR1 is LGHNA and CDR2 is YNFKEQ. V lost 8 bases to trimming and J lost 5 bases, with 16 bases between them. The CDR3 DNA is TGTGCCAGCTCCCCGGAGGTTATCGACGAGCAGTACTTC. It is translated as CASSPEVIDEQYF.

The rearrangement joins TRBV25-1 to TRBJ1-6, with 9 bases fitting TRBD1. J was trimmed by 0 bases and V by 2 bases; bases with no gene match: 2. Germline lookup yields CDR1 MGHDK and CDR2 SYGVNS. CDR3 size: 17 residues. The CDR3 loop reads CASSEGQGSSYNSPLHF. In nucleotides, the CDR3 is TGTGCCAGCAGTGAAGGACAGGGGAGCTCCTATAATTCACCCCTCCACTTT.